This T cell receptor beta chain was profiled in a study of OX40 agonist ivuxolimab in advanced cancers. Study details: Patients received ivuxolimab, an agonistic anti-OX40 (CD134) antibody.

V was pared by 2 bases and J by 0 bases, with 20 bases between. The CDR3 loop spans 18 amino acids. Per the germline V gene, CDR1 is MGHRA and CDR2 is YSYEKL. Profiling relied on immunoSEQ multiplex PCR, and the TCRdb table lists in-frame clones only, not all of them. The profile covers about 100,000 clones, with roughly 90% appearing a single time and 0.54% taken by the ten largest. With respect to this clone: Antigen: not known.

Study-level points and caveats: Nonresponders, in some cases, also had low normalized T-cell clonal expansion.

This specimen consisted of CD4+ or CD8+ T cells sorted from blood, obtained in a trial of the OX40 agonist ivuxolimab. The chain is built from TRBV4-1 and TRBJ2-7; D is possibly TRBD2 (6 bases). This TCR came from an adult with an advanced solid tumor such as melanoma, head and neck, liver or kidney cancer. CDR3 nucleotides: TGCGCCAGCAGCCAAAGAAGGGGAGGAGGAAAGGACTCCTACGAGCAGTACTTC. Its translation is CASSQRRGGGKDSYEQYF.